The rows below give T cell receptor beta chains drawn from one sample of a study of technical replicates of blood from a few donors. Here immunoSEQ multiplex PCR was the method, and the copy in TCRdb shows in-frame clones only, minus some. This table has 50,000 to 70,000 clones, over 85% appearing once. Sequenced input: PBMCs. The source is a human donor in good health. Some clones in this sample may be carry-over from other donors' samples. CDR3s include the opening cysteine and the closing phenylalanine or tryptophan. D genes are given only for firm matches. Only part of the rows carry a size: once, few, many, or a class if the clone is expanded.

size	V	J	D	DNA	CDR3
.	TRBV6-5	TRBJ2-7	.	TGTGCCAGCAGAGGAGTCAACTCCTACGAGCAGTACTTC	CASRGVNSYEQYF
.	TRBV7-6	TRBJ2-3	TRBD1	TGTGCCAGCAGCTTAGGCAGGGGGCAGGATACGCAGTATTTT	CASSLGRGQDTQYF
.	TRBV9	TRBJ2-5	TRBD2	TGTGCCAGCAGCGTAGGGACTAGCGGGGGGGGAATACAAGAGACCCAGTACTTC	CASSVGTSGGGIQETQYF
.	TRBV11-2	TRBJ1-1	.	TGTGCCAGCAGCTTAACAGGCACTGAAGCTTTCTTT	CASSLTGTEAFF
.	TRBV7-9	TRBJ2-7	TRBD2	TGTGCCAGCAGCTTCGGCGGGGGGTATGAGGAGCAGTACTTC	CASSFGGGYEEQYF
.	TRBV7-8	TRBJ2-2	TRBD1	TGTGCCAGCAGCTCTAGACAGGGGGCGGAGGGGGAGCTGTTTTTT	CASSSRQGAEGELFF
.	TRBV9	TRBJ2-7	TRBD2	TGTGCCAGCAGCCCCCAGGGGCTAGCGGGGTACGAGCAGTACTTC	CASSPQGLAGYEQYF
.	TRBV27	TRBJ2-5	.	TGTGCCAGCAGTTTAGGACTGACACAAGAGACCCAGTACTTC	CASSLGLTQETQYF
.	TRBV30	TRBJ1-1	TRBD1	TGTGCCTGGAGTGTACCAGGGGGCAAAGCTTTCTTT	CAWSVPGGKAFF
.	TRBV7-6	TRBJ2-7	TRBD2	TGTGCCAGCAGCATGTCCTTTAGCGGGAGTTTCTCCTACGAGCAGTACTTC	CASSMSFSGSFSYEQYF
.	TRBV7-3	TRBJ2-7	TRBD2	TGTGCCAGCACCAAGTCGGTAACTAGCGGGGGACACTACGAGCAGTACTTC	CASTKSVTSGGHYEQYF
.	TRBV30	TRBJ1-3	TRBD1	TGTGCCTGGAGAGACAGGGGGAGATTGGACACCATATATTTT	CAWRDRGRLDTIYF
.	TRBV30	TRBJ2-7	TRBD2	TGTGCCTGGACTCAAAAAGGACTAGCTGGGGGCGAGCAGTACTTC	CAWTQKGLAGGEQYF
.	TRBV4-3	TRBJ2-1	.	TGCGCCAGCAGCCAAGACCTGATCCGGGAGTATCCGAGCTCCTACAATGAGCAGTTCTTC	CASSQDLIREYPSSYNEQFF
.	TRBV9	TRBJ2-5	.	TGTGCCAGCAGCGTCAGAGGACAGCAAGAGACCCAGTACTTC	CASSVRGQQETQYF
.	TRBV7-8	TRBJ2-7	TRBD2	TGTGCCAGCAGCTCCTCGACTATGGCGGGAGTTGGGCAGTACTTC	CASSSSTMAGVGQYF
.	TRBV7-9	TRBJ1-2	TRBD1	TGTGCCAGCAGCCCTATCGATGGGACAGGGGAAGGCTACACCTTC	CASSPIDGTGEGYTF
.	TRBV6-6	TRBJ2-2	.	TGTGCCAGCAGTAGGACGGAGGGACGGACCGGGGAGCTGTTTTTT	CASSRTEGRTGELFF
.	TRBV2	TRBJ2-7	.	TGTGCCAGCAGTGAAACAGGTCGCGAGCAGTACTTC	CASSETGREQYF
.	TRBV4-1	TRBJ1-5	.	TGCGCCAGCAACCTGGACGGTCGGGGAGGGCCCCAGCATTTT	CASNLDGRGGPQHF
.	TRBV7-9	TRBJ2-2	.	TGTGCCAGCAGCCCCCGAGGGGGGGGCACGAACACCGGGGAGCTGTTTTTT	CASSPRGGGTNTGELFF
.	TRBV4-3	TRBJ2-7	.	TGCGCCAGCAGCCAAGGAGTAGTCTACGAGCAGTACTTC	CASSQGVVYEQYF
medium-sized	TRBV15	TRBJ1-1	.	TGTGCCACCAGCAGAGATAGGGAGGGGAACACTGAAGCTTTCTTT	CATSRDREGNTEAFF
few	TRBV25-1	TRBJ1-2	.	TGTGCCAGCCAACAAGAGGGTAACTATGGCTACACCTTC	CASQQEGNYGYTF
once	TRBV2	TRBJ2-2	.	TGTGCCAGCATTTCCCAGGGGATGGGCGGGGAGCTGTTTTTT	CASISQGMGGELFF
.	TRBV2	TRBJ1-2	TRBD1	TGTGCCAGCAGTGGCGACAGGGCTAACTATGGCTACACCTTC	CASSGDRANYGYTF
.	TRBV5-6	TRBJ2-3	TRBD2	TGTGCCAGCAGTTTCAGGACTAGCGGGGGGGTCACTACGCAGTATTTT	CASSFRTSGGVTTQYF
.	TRBV27	TRBJ2-1	.	TGTGCCACTAGAACGCTCTACGCCAATGAGCAGTTCTTC	CATRTLYANEQFF
.	TRBV4-1	TRBJ1-2	TRBD1	TGCGCCAGCAGCCACCCGACAGGGAGAAAGGACTATGGCTACACCTTC	CASSHPTGRKDYGYTF
.	TRBV9	TRBJ2-5	.	TGTGCCAGCAGTCGTAATACAGGGAAGGAGACCCAGTACTTC	CASSRNTGKETQYF
.	TRBV15	TRBJ1-1	TRBD1	TGTGCCACCAGCACCCCCAGGACAGGGAGCACTGAAGCTTTCTTT	CATSTPRTGSTEAFF
.	TRBV11-3	TRBJ2-5	.	TGTGCCAGCAGCCCCCGGGTATACCAAGAGACCCAGTACTTC	CASSPRVYQETQYF
.	TRBV9	TRBJ2-1	TRBD2	TGTGCCAGCAGCGTAGATTGGCTAGCGGGACGAAATGAGCAGTTCTTC	CASSVDWLAGRNEQFF
.	TRBV30	TRBJ2-7	TRBD2	TGTGCCTGGAGCCGACTAGCGGGAGTCAACGAGCAGTACTTC	CAWSRLAGVNEQYF
.	TRBV4-3	TRBJ2-2	TRBD1	TGCGCCAGCAGCCAAGGGACAGGGGGCAACACCGGGGAGCTGTTTTTT	CASSQGTGGNTGELFF
once	TRBV30	TRBJ2-3	.	TGTGCCTGGAGTGTACGCGTAGCACAAACAGATACGCAGTATTTT	CAWSVRVAQTDTQYF
.	TRBV6-5	TRBJ2-7	TRBD2	TGTGCCAGCAGTTACCGCGGGGGGCGGTACGAGCAGTACTTC	CASSYRGGRYEQYF
.	TRBV25-1	TRBJ2-7	.	TGTGCCAGCACGGACTTCGACGAGCAGTACTTC	CASTDFDEQYF
once	TRBV6-1	TRBJ1-1	TRBD1	TGTGCCAGCAGTGGACAGGGAACTATCGGGACTGAAGCTTTCTTT	CASSGQGTIGTEAFF